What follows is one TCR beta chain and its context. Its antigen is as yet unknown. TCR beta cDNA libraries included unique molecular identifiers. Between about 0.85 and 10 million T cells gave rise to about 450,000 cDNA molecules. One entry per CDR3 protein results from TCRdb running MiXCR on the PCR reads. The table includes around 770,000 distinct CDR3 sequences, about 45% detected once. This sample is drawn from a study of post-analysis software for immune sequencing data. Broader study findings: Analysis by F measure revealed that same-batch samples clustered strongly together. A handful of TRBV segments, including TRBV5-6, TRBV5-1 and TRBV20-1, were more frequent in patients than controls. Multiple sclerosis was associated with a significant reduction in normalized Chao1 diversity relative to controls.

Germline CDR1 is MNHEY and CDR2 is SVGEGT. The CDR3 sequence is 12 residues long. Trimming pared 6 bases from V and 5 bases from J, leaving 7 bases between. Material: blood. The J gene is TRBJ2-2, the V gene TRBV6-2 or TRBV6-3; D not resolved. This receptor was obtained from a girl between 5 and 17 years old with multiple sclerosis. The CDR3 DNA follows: TGTGCCAGCAGACAACAAACCGGGGAGCTGTTTTTT. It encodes CASRQQTGELFF.